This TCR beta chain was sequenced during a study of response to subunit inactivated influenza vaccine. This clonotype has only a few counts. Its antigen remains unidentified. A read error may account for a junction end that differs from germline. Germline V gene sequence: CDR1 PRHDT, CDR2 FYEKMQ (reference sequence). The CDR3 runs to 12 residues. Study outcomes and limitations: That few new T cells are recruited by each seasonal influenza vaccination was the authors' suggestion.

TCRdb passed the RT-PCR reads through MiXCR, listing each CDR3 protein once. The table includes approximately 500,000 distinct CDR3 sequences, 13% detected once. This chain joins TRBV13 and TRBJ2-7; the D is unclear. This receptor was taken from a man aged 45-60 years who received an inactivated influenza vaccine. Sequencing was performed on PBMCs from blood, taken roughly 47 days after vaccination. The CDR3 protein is CASSPSSHEQYF. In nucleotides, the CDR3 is TGTGCCAGCAGCCCCTCCTCCCACGAGCAGTACTTC. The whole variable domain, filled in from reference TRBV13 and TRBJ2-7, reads AAGVIQSPRHLIKEKRETATLKCYPIPRHDTVYWYQQGPGQDPQFLISFYEKMQSDKGSIPDRFSAQQFSDYHSELNMSSLELGDSALYFCASSPSSHEQYFGPGTRLTVT.